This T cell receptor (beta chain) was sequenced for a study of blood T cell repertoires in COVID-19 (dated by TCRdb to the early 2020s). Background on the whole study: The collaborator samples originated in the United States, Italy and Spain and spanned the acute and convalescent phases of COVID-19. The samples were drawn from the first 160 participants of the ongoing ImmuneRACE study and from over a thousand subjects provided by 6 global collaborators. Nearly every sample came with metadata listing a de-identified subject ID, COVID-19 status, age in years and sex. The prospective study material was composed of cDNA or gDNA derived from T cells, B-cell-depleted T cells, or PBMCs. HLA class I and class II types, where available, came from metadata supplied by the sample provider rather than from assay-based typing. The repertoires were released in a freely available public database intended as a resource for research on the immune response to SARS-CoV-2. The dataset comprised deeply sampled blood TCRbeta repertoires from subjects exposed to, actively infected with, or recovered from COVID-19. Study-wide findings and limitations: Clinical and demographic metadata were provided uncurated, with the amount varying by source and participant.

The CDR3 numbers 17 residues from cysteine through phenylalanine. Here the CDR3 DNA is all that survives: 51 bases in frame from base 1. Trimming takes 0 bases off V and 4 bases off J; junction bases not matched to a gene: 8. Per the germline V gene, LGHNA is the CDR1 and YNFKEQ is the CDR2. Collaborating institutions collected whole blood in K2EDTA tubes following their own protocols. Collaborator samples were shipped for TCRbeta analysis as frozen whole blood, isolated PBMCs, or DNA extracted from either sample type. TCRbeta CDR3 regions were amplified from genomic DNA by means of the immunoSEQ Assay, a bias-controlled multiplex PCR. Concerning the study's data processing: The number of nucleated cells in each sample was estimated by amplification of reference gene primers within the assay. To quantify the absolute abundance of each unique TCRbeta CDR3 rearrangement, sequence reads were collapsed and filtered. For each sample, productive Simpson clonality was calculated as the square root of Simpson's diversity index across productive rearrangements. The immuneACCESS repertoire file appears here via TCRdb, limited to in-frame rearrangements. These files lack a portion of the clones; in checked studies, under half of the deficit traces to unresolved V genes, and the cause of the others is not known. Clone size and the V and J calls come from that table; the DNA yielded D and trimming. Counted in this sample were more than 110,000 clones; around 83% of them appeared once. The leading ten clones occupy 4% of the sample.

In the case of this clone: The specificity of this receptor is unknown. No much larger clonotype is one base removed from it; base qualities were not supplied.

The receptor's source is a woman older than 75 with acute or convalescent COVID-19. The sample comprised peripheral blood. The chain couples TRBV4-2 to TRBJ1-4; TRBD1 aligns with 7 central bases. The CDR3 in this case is CASSQDGRTGHNEKLFF. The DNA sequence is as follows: TGTGCCAGCAGCCAAGATGGCCGGACAGGTCATAATGAAAAACTGTTTTTT.